The rows below give T cell receptor beta chains drawn from one sample of a study of beta chain features in type 1 diabetes. Here immunoSEQ multiplex PCR was the method, and the copy in TCRdb shows in-frame clones only, minus some. The table includes approximately 260,000 clones, roughly 22% detected once. Sequencing used naive CD4+ T cells from blood. Source of these receptors: a woman aged 40 to 50 with type 1 diabetes. The CDR3 runs from the conserved cysteine through the conserved F or W. D genes are given only for firm matches. Not every row has a clone size; where given, it reads once, few, many or a size class.

cdr3_nt,cdr3_aa,d_call,clone_size,j_call,v_call
TGTGCGGTTAGCGGGGGGGCTCACTACGAGCAGTACTTC,CAVSGGAHYEQYF,TRBD2,.,TRBJ2-7,TRBV15
TGTGCCAGCAGCTCGGACACGAGCTCCTACAATGAGCAGTTCTTC,CASSSDTSSYNEQFF,.,.,TRBJ2-1,TRBV5-4
TGCGCCAGCAGCTTGGAACCAGGGCCGAACTATGGCTACACCTTC,CASSLEPGPNYGYTF,.,.,TRBJ1-2,TRBV5-1
TGTGCCAGCAGTGCGGGGGAGGTAGAGACCCAGTACTTC,CASSAGEVETQYF,.,.,TRBJ2-5,TRBV25-1
TGTGCCAGCAGTCCCGGACAGAACACTGAAGCTTTCTTT,CASSPGQNTEAFF,.,.,TRBJ1-1,TRBV28
TGCGCCAGCAGCTCTTCTAGTAGGGGCGAGCAGTACTTC,CASSSSSRGEQYF,.,.,TRBJ2-7,TRBV5-1
TGCGCCAGCAGCTTGGGGAGGGAGAGGACGGTCTACGAGCAGTACTTC,CASSLGRERTVYEQYF,.,few,TRBJ2-7,TRBV5-1
TGTGCCAGCGGACGGAGCGGGGGAAGTTACAATGAGCAGTTCTTC,CASGRSGGSYNEQFF,TRBD2,.,TRBJ2-1,TRBV28
TGTGCCAGCAGCCAGAGGGAACGGAGTGAAGCTTTCTTT,CASSQRERSEAFF,.,.,TRBJ1-1,TRBV14
TGCGCCAGCAGCCAAGTCCATCTAGCGGATTCCAGCTCCTACAATGAGCAGTTCTTC,CASSQVHLADSSSYNEQFF,TRBD2,few,TRBJ2-1,TRBV4-3
TGTGCCAGCAGCCCGGACAGCTTAGATACGCAGTATTTT,CASSPDSLDTQYF,.,.,TRBJ2-3,TRBV5-6
TGCGCCAGCAGCCAAGTAAGTCAGGGGGTTGGCTCTGGGGCCAACGTCCTGACTTTC,CASSQVSQGVGSGANVLTF,TRBD1,few,TRBJ2-6,TRBV4-3
TGTGCCAGCAAAAGGACAGAGTCCAATGAGCAGTTCTTC,CASKRTESNEQFF,.,.,TRBJ2-1,TRBV2
TGCGCCAGCAGCCAACAGGTGGAAGAGACCCAGTACTTC,CASSQQVEETQYF,.,few,TRBJ2-5,TRBV4-3
TGTGCCAGCAGCACTGAGCGGGGGGGCCGAGCTGAGCAGTTCTTC,CASSTERGGRAEQFF,TRBD2,few,TRBJ2-1,TRBV7-9
TGTGCCAGCAGTGAAGAGACTAGCAGCGGGGAGCTGTTTTTT,CASSEETSSGELFF,TRBD2,few,TRBJ2-2,TRBV2
TGTGCCAGCTCACCGGGACAGGGGAGCCAGCCCCAGCATTTT,CASSPGQGSQPQHF,TRBD1,.,TRBJ1-5,TRBV18
TGTGCCAGCAGTGACCCGACAGGGCATGGCTACACCTTC,CASSDPTGHGYTF,TRBD1,.,TRBJ1-2,TRBV6-4
TGCGCCAGCAGGCCGGGGACAGACTATGGCTACACCTTC,CASRPGTDYGYTF,TRBD1,few,TRBJ1-2,TRBV5-1
TGTGCCAGTAGTGCGGGACAGCGGAACACTGAAGCTTTCTTT,CASSAGQRNTEAFF,TRBD1,.,TRBJ1-1,TRBV19
TGTGCCAGCAGTTCAGGACAGGGTCATCAGCCCCAGCATTTT,CASSSGQGHQPQHF,TRBD1,.,TRBJ1-5,TRBV28
TGTGCCAGCAGCCTAGGGACTAGCGGGGACGGCGACAATGAGCAGTTCTTC,CASSLGTSGDGDNEQFF,TRBD2,.,TRBJ2-1,TRBV9
TGTGCCAGCAGCTCAGCGATACTAGCGGGAGTCACAGATACGCAGTATTTT,CASSSAILAGVTDTQYF,TRBD2,.,TRBJ2-3,TRBV7-2
TGTGCCAGCAGCCTCAGTTACGGGGAGCTGTTTTTT,CASSLSYGELFF,.,few,TRBJ2-2,TRBV28